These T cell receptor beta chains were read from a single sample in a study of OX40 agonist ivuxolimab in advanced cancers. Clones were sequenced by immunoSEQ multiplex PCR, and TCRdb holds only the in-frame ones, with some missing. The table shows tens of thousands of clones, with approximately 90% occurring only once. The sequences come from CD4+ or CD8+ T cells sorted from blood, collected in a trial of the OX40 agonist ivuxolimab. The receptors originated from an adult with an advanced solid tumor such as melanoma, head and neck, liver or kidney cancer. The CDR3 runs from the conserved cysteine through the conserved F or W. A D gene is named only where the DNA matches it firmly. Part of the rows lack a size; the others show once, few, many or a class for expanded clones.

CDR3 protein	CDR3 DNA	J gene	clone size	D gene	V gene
CASSIVPAATRLFF	TGTGCCAGTAGTATAGTCCCCGCGGCGACCCGACTGTTTTTT	TRBJ1-4	NA	NA	TRBV19
CASSPENSFYNEQFF	TGTGCCAGCAGCCCCGAGAACAGTTTCTACAATGAGCAGTTCTTC	TRBJ2-1	NA	NA	TRBV11-3
CASSIWGAEAFF	TGTGCCAGTAGTATTTGGGGGGCTGAAGCTTTCTTT	TRBJ1-1	NA	NA	TRBV19
CATSRERAGFSLNEQFF	TGTGCCACCAGCAGAGAGAGGGCAGGGTTCTCCCTCAATGAGCAGTTCTTC	TRBJ2-1	NA	NA	TRBV15
CASQGGKWEAFF	TGTGCCAGCCAGGGAGGGAAATGGGAAGCTTTCTTT	TRBJ1-1	few	NA	TRBV2
CASTEGGQGRYEQYF	TGTGCCAGCACCGAAGGGGGGCAGGGGCGCTACGAGCAGTACTTC	TRBJ2-7	few	NA	TRBV13
CASSALNTEAFF	TGTGCCAGCAGCGCTCTGAACACTGAAGCTTTCTTT	TRBJ1-1	NA	NA	TRBV9
CASSQVGGPGANQPQHF	TGCGCCAGCAGCCAAGTCGGAGGTCCTGGGGCCAATCAGCCCCAGCATTTT	TRBJ1-5	NA	NA	TRBV4-1
CASSPQGGSYEQYF	TGTGCCAGCAGCCCACAGGGGGGCAGCTACGAGCAGTACTTC	TRBJ2-7	once	TRBD1	TRBV7-6
CASNFYDPSSGNTIYF	TGTGCCAGCAATTTTTACGATCCTAGCTCTGGAAACACCATATATTTT	TRBJ1-3	NA	NA	TRBV28
CASSFGGPNYGYTF	TGCGCCAGCAGCTTTGGGGGGCCCAACTATGGCTACACCTTC	TRBJ1-2	NA	NA	TRBV5-1
CATSRGLPSGNTIYF	TGTGCCACCAGCAGGGGACTGCCCTCTGGAAACACCATATATTTT	TRBJ1-3	NA	NA	TRBV15
CASSWEFREDTQYF	TGCGCCAGCAGTTGGGAGTTTCGGGAGGATACGCAGTATTTT	TRBJ2-3	NA	NA	TRBV5-1
CASSLGQGYEQYF	TGTGCCAGCAGTTTGGGACAGGGCTACGAGCAGTACTTC	TRBJ2-7	NA	TRBD1	TRBV28
CASSLYSGKGFTGELFF	TGTGCCAGCAGCTTGTATTCCGGGAAAGGCTTCACCGGGGAGCTGTTTTTT	TRBJ2-2	NA	NA	TRBV5-4
CASSVTGGTLYGYTF	TGTGCCAGCAGCGTAACAGGCGGAACCTTATATGGCTACACCTTC	TRBJ1-2	few	NA	TRBV7-2
CASSLSGTGFPLSSYNEQFF	TGTGCCAGCTCACTCTCCGGGACAGGGTTTCCCCTCAGCTCCTACAATGAGCAGTTCTTC	TRBJ2-1	NA	TRBD1	TRBV18
CSVPGLTGELFF	TGCAGCGTTCCCGGACTTACCGGGGAGCTGTTTTTT	TRBJ2-2	NA	NA	TRBV29-1
CASSVEAGGYTF	TGTGCCAGCAGCGTAGAGGCTGGTGGCTACACCTTC	TRBJ1-2	NA	NA	TRBV9
CASSTVAGGWNNEQFF	TGTGCCAGCAGCACAGTAGCGGGGGGGTGGAACAATGAGCAGTTCTTC	TRBJ2-1	NA	TRBD2	TRBV7-6
CATSRSPRWPQHF	TGTGCCACCAGCAGATCCCCCAGGTGGCCCCAGCATTTT	TRBJ1-5	NA	NA	TRBV15
CASSLVAGGPKGNEQFF	TGTGCCAGCAGCTTAGTAGCGGGGGGACCTAAGGGCAATGAGCAGTTCTTC	TRBJ2-1	NA	TRBD2	TRBV7-9
CARGTEIAGELFF	TGTGCCAGAGGAACCGAGATCGCCGGGGAGCTGTTTTTT	TRBJ2-2	NA	NA	TRBV7-7
CASSQDWLAGVAGVYNEQFF	TGCGCCAGCAGCCAAGATTGGCTAGCGGGGGTTGCGGGGGTCTACAATGAGCAGTTCTTC	TRBJ2-1	NA	TRBD2	TRBV4-1
CASSLVSGGEETQYF	TGTGCCAGCAGCTTAGTTTCGGGGGGCGAAGAGACCCAGTACTTC	TRBJ2-5	NA	NA	TRBV7-9
CASSHNRATEQFF	TGTGCCAGCAGCCATAACAGGGCTACTGAGCAGTTCTTC	TRBJ2-1	NA	NA	TRBV7-8
CASSLEDFLYEQYF	TGCGCCAGCAGCTTGGAGGATTTCCTCTACGAGCAGTACTTC	TRBJ2-7	NA	NA	TRBV5-1
CASSLDAGGYTF	TGTGCCAGCAGCTTAGACGCAGGCGGCTACACCTTC	TRBJ1-2	NA	NA	TRBV5-6
CASSQAGIAGEQYF	TGCGCCAGCAGCCAAGCGGGAATAGCAGGGGAGCAGTACTTC	TRBJ2-7	once	NA	TRBV4-1
CASSADRFSNQPQHF	TGTGCCAGCAGCGCAGACAGATTTAGCAATCAGCCCCAGCATTTT	TRBJ1-5	NA	NA	TRBV7-9
CASSYGQSQYNEQFF	TGTGCCAGCAGCTACGGACAGAGTCAATACAATGAGCAGTTCTTC	TRBJ2-1	NA	NA	TRBV11-2
CASNRLAGENEQFF	TGTGCCAGCAACCGACTAGCGGGAGAGAATGAGCAGTTCTTC	TRBJ2-1	NA	TRBD2	TRBV27
CASSLGSGGDYGYTF	TGTGCCAGCAGCTTAGGTTCCGGGGGGGACTATGGCTACACCTTC	TRBJ1-2	NA	NA	TRBV7-9
CAWSNNEQFF	TGTGCCTGGAGCAACAATGAGCAGTTCTTC	TRBJ2-1	NA	NA	TRBV30
CASSESPGYSNQPQHF	TGTGCCAGCAGTGAATCCCCAGGGTATAGCAATCAGCCCCAGCATTTT	TRBJ1-5	medium-sized	NA	TRBV6-1
CASSMGLANEQFF	TGTGCCAGCAGTATGGGACTAGCCAATGAGCAGTTCTTC	TRBJ2-1	NA	TRBD2	TRBV6-1
CSVVFGTTNTGELFF	TGCAGCGTTGTCTTTGGGACGACGAACACCGGGGAGCTGTTTTTT	TRBJ2-2	NA	NA	TRBV29-1
CASSLYPLNTEAFF	TGTGCCAGCAGTCTGTACCCCTTGAACACTGAAGCTTTCTTT	TRBJ1-1	NA	NA	TRBV27
CAWSVSLGDTQYF	TGTGCCTGGAGTGTATCCCTAGGGGATACGCAGTATTTT	TRBJ2-3	NA	NA	TRBV30
CAWSGEVFYEQYF	TGTGCCTGGAGTGGTGAAGTTTTCTACGAGCAGTACTTC	TRBJ2-7	NA	NA	TRBV30
CASSPGTLSWQFF	TGTGCCAGCAGCCCAGGGACTCTAAGTTGGCAGTTCTTC	TRBJ2-1	NA	NA	TRBV7-9
CASSIGGTIYEQFF	TGTGCCAGTAGTATTGGAGGGACTATCTATGAGCAGTTCTTC	TRBJ2-1	medium-sized	TRBD2	TRBV19
CASREIEQETQYF	TGTGCCAGCAGAGAGATAGAGCAAGAGACCCAGTACTTC	TRBJ2-5	NA	NA	TRBV27
CASSLTSGGTDTQYF	TGCGCCAGCAGTTTGACTAGCGGGGGCACAGATACGCAGTATTTT	TRBJ2-3	NA	TRBD2	TRBV10-2
CASSRGLAGGPSTDTQYF	TGTGCCAGCAGCCGGGGACTAGCGGGAGGCCCTAGCACAGATACGCAGTATTTT	TRBJ2-3	NA	TRBD2	TRBV7-6
CASRPGYGAYEQYF	TGTGCCAGCAGACCGGGTTATGGAGCCTACGAGCAGTACTTC	TRBJ2-7	NA	NA	TRBV6-5
CASSLGSGQGLENEQYF	TGTGCCAGCAGCTTGGGTTCAGGGCAGGGGTTGGAGAACGAGCAGTACTTC	TRBJ2-7	NA	NA	TRBV5-4
CASSLQGAAYEQYF	TGTGCCAGCAGTTTACAGGGAGCTGCCTACGAGCAGTACTTC	TRBJ2-7	NA	NA	TRBV27
CASSEGLGTEAFF	TGTGCCAGCAGTGAGGGATTGGGCACTGAAGCTTTCTTT	TRBJ1-1	medium-sized	NA	TRBV2